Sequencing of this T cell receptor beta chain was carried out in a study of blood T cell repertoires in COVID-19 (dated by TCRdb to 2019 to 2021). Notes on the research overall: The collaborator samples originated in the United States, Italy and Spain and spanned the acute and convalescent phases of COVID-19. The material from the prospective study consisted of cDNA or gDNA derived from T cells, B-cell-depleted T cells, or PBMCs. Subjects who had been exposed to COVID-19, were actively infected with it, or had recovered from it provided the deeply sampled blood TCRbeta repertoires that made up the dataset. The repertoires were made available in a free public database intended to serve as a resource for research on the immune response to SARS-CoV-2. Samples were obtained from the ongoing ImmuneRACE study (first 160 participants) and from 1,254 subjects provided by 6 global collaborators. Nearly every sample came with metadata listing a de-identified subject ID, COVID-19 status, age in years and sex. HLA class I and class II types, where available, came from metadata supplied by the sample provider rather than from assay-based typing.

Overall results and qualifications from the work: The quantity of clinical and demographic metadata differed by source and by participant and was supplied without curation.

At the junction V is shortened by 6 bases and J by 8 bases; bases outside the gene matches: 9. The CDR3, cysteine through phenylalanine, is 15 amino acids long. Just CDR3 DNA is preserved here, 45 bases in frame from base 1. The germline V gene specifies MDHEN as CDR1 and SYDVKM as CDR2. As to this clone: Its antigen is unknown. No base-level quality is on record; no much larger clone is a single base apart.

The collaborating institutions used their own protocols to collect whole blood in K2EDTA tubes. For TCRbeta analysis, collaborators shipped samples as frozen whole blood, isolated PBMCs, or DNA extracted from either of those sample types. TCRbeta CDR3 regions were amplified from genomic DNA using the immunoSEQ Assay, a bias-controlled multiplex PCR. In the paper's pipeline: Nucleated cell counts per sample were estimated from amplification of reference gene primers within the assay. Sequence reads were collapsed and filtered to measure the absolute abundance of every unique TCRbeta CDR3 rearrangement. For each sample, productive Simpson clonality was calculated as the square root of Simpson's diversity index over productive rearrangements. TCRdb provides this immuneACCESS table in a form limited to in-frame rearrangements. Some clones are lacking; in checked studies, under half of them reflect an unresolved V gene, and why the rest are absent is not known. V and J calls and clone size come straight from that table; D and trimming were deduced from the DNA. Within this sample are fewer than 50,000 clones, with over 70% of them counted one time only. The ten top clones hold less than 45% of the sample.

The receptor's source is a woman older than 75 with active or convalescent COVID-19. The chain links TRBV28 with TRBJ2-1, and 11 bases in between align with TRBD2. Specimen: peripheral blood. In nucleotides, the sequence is TGTGCCAGCAGGCGACAACTAGCGGGAGTTGATGAGCAGTTCTTC. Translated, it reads CASRRQLAGVDEQFF.